This TCR beta chain was sequenced during a study of T cell responses to AZD1222 COVID-19 vaccine. The CDR3 covers 12 residues. Germline assignment: CDR1 SQVTM and CDR2 ANQGSEA. Trimming stripped 0 bases from V and 6 bases from J, with 7 bases between. This clone was seen a single time. Its antigen is not known. Second-dose intervals near 4 or 12 weeks were combined. Findings and caveats of the study: Spike regions recognized by vaccine-associated CD4 TCRs spanned the protein, led by 160-218 and 743-854. Donor demographics were predominantly white British with a female majority; clonal diversity may be underestimated.

Sequencing used immunoSEQ multiplex PCR; TCRdb keeps in-frame clones, though not all of them. Among roughly 26,000 clones listed, about 90% were seen once. This material consisted of peripheral blood, taken 28 days after the second AZD1222 dose. The V call is TRBV29-1, the J call TRBJ2-3; no reliable D call. This sequence was found in an adult who received the AZD1222 COVID-19 vaccine. CDR3 in DNA: TGCAGCGTTGAAGATCTGGGCGATACGCAGTATTTT. Its protein is CSVEDLGDTQYF.